A few counts support the clone carrying this TCR beta chain. Sequenced by immunoSEQ multiplex PCR; TCRdb stores in-frame clones only, minus some. The repertoire includes under 200,000 clones, 80% of them detected once, and 6% to 7.5% sits in the top ten. This sample is drawn from a study of blood T cell repertoires in COVID-19. The sequence derives from a man in his 70s with active or convalescent COVID-19. Specimen: peripheral blood.

In DNA, the CDR3 is TGCGCCAGCAGCATGGACTACCAAGAGACCCAGTACTTC. Its translation: CASSMDYQETQYF. V is TRBV5-1 and J is TRBJ2-5, with D possibly matching TRBD2 (5 bases). CDR1 and CDR2 from the germline V gene are SGHRS and YFSETQ. The CDR3 has 13 residues. The V end was cut by 4 bases, the J end by 0 bases, with 7 bases between.